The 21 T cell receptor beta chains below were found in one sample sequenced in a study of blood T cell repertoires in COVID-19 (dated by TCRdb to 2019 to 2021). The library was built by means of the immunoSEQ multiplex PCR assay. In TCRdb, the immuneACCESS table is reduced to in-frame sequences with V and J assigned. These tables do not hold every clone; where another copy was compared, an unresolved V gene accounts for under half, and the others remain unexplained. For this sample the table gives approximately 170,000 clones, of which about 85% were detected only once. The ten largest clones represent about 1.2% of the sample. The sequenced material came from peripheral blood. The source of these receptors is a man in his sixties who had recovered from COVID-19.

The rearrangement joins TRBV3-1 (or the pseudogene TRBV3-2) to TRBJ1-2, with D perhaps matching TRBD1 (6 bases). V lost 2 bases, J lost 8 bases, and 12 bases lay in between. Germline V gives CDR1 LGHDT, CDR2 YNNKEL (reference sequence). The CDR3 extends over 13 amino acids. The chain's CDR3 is CASSQSGAEGYTF. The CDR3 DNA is TGTGCCAGCAGCCAATCAGGGGCAGAAGGCTACACCTTC.

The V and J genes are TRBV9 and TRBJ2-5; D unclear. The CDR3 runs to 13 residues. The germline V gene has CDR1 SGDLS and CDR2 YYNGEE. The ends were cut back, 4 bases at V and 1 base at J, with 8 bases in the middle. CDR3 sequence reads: CASSPIPQETQYF. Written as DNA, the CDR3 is TGTGCCAGCAGCCCTATCCCCCAAGAGACCCAGTACTTC.

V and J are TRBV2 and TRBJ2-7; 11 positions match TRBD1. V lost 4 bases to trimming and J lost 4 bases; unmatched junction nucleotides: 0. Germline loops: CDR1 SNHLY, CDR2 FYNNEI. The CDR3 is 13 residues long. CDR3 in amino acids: CASSGDRGYEQYF. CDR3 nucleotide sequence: TGTGCCAGCAGTGGGGACAGGGGGTACGAGCAGTACTTC.

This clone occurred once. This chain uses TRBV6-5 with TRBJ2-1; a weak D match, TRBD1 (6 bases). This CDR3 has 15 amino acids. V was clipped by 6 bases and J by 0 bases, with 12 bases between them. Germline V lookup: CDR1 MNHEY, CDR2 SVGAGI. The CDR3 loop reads CASSKGHGSYNEQFF. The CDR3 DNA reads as TGTGCCAGCAGCAAGGGACATGGCTCCTACAATGAGCAGTTCTTC.

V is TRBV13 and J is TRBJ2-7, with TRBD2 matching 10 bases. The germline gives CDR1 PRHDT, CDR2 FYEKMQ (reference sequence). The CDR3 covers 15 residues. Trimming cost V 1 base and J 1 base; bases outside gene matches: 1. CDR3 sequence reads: CASSLALAGSYEQYF. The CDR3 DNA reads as TGTGCCAGCAGCTTAGCACTAGCGGGGTCCTACGAGCAGTACTTC.

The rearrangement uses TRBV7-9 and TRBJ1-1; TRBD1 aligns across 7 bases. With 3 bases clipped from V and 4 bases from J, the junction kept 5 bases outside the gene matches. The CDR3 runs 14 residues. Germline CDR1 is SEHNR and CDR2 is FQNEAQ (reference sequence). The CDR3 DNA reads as TGTGCCAGCAGCTTCTCGGGACAGATCACTGAAGCTTTCTTT. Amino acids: CASSFSGQITEAFF.

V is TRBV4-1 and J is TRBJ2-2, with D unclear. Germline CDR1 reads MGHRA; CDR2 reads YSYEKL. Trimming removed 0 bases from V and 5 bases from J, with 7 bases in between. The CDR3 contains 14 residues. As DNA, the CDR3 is TGCGCCAGCAGCCAAGATACGCAGACCGGGGAGCTGTTTTTT. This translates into CASSQDTQTGELFF.

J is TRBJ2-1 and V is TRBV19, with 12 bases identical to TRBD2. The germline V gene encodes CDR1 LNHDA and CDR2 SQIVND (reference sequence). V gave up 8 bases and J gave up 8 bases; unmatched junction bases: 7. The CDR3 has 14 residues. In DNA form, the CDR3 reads TGTGCCAGTGCTAGGACTAGCGGGGACTATGAGCAGTTCTTC. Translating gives CASARTSGDYEQFF.

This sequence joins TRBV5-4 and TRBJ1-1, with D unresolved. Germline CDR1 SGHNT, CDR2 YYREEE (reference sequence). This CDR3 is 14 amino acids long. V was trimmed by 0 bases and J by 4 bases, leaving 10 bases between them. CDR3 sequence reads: CASSLGSGVTEAFF. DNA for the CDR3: TGTGCCAGCAGCTTGGGGTCCGGGGTCACTGAAGCTTTCTTT.

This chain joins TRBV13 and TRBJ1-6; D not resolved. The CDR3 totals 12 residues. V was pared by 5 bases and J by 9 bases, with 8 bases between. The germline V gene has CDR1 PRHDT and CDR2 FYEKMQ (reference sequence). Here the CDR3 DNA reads TGTGCCAGCAGCCCCTCGGGTTCACCCCTCCACTTT. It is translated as CASSPSGSPLHF.

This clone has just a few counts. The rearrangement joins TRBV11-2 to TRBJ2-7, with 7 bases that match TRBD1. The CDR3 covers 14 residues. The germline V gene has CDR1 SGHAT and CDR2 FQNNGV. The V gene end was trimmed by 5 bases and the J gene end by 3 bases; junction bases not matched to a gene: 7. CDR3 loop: CASSTDRVGYEQYF. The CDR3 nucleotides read TGTGCCAGCAGCACAGACAGGGTAGGCTACGAGCAGTACTTC.

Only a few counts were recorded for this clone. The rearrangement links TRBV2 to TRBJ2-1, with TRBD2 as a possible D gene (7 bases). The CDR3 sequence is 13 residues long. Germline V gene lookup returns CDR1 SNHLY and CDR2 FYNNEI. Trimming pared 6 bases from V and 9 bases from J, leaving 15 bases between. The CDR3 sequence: CASRTAGAPEQFF. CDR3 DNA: TGTGCCAGCAGGACGGCGGGGGCCCCTGAGCAGTTCTTC.

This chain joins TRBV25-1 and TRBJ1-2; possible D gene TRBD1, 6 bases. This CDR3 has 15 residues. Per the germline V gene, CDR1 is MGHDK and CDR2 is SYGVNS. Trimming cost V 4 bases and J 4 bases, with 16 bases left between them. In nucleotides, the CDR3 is TGTGCCAGCAGTGCCCAGGGGAATTACCCCTATGGCTACACCTTC. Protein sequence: CASSAQGNYPYGYTF.

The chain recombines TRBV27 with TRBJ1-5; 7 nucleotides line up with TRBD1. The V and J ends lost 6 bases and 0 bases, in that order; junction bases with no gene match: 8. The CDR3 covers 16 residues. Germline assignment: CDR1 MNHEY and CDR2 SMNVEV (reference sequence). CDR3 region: CASRMTGSYSNQPQHF. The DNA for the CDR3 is TGTGCCAGCAGGATGACAGGGTCCTATAGCAATCAGCCCCAGCATTTT.

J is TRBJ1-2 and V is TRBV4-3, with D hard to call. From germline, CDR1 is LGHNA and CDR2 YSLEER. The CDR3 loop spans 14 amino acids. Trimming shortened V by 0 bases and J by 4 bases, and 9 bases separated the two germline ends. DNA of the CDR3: TGCGCCAGCAGCCAAGATCCAGGCCCCTATGGCTACACCTTC. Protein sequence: CASSQDPGPYGYTF.

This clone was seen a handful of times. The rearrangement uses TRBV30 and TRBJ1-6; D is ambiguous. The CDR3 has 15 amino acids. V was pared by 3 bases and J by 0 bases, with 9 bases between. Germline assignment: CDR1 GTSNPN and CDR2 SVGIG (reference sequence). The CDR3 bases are TGTGCCTGGAGGCGCGATAGCTCCTATAATTCACCCCTCCACTTT. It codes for CAWRRDSSYNSPLHF.

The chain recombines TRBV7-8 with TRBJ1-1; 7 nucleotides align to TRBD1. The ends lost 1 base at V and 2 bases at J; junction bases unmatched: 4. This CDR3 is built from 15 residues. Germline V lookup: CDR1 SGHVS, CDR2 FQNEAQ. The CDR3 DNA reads TGTGCCAGCAGCTTAGTGGGACAGCGAAACACTGAAGCTTTCTTT. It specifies CASSLVGQRNTEAFF.

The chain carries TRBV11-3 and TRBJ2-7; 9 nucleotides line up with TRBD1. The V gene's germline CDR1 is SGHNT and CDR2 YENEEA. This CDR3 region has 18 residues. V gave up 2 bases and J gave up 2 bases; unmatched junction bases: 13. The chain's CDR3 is CASSLSRGGGQGTYEQYF. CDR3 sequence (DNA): TGTGCCAGCAGCTTAAGCCGGGGAGGGGGACAGGGTACCTACGAGCAGTACTTC.

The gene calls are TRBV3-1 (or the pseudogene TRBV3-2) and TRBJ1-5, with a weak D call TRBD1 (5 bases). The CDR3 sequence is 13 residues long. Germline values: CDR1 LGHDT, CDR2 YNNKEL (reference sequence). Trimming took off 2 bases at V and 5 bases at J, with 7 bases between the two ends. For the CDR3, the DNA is TGTGCCAGCAGCCAATGGGGCGATCAGCCCCAGCATTTT. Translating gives CASSQWGDQPQHF.

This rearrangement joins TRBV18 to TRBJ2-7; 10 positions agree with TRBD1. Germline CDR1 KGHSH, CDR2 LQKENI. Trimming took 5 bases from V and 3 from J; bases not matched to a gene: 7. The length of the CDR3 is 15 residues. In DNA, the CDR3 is TGTGCCAGCTCAACAACCGGGACAGGGGTCTACGAGCAGTACTTC. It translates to CASSTTGTGVYEQYF.

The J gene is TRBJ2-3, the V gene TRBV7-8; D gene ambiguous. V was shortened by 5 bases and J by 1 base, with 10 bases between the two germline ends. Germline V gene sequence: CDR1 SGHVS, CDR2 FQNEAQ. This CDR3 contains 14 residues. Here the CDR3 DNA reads TGTGCCAGCAGCCGTCAACCGGGCACAGATACGCAGTATTTT. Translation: CASSRQPGTDTQYF.